This T cell receptor (beta chain) was documented in a study of glioma-infiltrating T cells after dendritic cell vaccination (dated by TCRdb to 2016 to 2017). In terms of the full investigation: Of the roughly 15 glioblastoma patients in the cohort, all drawn from Phase I and II dendritic cell vaccination trials, 9 were newly diagnosed and 6 had recurrent disease. Deep sequencing of TCR beta CDR3 regions was used to quantify tumor-infiltrating lymphocyte content and compare tumor and blood repertoires in dendritic cell-vaccinated glioblastoma patients. Each patient got three intradermal injections of the dendritic cell vaccine, spaced at biweekly intervals, in the arm below the axilla. Patients received autologous tumor lysate-pulsed dendritic cell vaccination between about 2002 and 2013. Survival after dendritic cell vaccination was correlated with TCR sequencing metrics, including TIL content and tumor-blood repertoire overlap. The vaccine was prepared from monocyte-derived dendritic cells that were cultured for around 7 days with IL-4 and GM-CSF and then pulsed overnight with autologous tumor lysate.

The CDR3 measures 16 amino acids from cysteine to phenylalanine. Here the CDR3 DNA is all that survives: 48 bases in frame from base 1. CDR1 is given as KGHSH and CDR2 as LQKENI, both from the germline V gene. V is cut back by 2 bases and J by 7 bases, with 9 bases in the junction unmatched. Study-level results and caveats: No direct relationship between TCR clonality and survival was found, suggesting that a diverse polyclonal response may matter. The cohort was small and heterogeneous, with few patients having full blood and tumor sets and even fewer initial-recurrent tumor pairs. Longer time to progression and overall survival after dendritic cell vaccination were predicted by higher estimated pretreatment TIL content. The TCR overlap response model with three groups was called speculative and said to need prospective validation.

Of note for this clone: Its antigen is unknown. No per-base quality is available; no much larger clone lies one base away.

The time point label of this sample denotes: after dendritic cell vaccination, including at tumor progression/relapse. Patients were selected on the basis of adequate residual fresh-frozen tumor tissue and more than two years of available survival data. Molecular status otherwise varied across the glioblastoma patients, but none of them carried an isocitrate dehydrogenase mutation. PBMC were collected before vaccination, two weeks after the third vaccination, and at tumor progression when it occurred. The Qiagen DNeasy Blood extraction Kit was used for extraction of genomic DNA. Using the immunoSEQ assay, TCRB CDR3 regions were amplified from 2 micrograms of genomic DNA, or from all available DNA when less than that was on hand. For multiplex PCR, 60 forward primers for TCR V beta segments and 13 reverse primers for J beta segments were used. To estimate the number of reads per starting template, synthetic control templates were added to each sample at limiting dilution. Reads of 87 bp were generated by sequencing on the Illumina HiSeq System. For the original study's pipeline: To remove PCR and sequencing errors, closely related sequences were merged with a nearest neighbor algorithm. TCR overlap was measured as the percentage of unique tumor TCR beta sequences that were also present in the peripheral blood of the same patient. The table comes from immuneACCESS by way of TCRdb, which keeps in-frame sequences with V and J called. Part of the clones is missing from these tables; in studies checked, under half for an unresolved V gene and the rest for unknown reasons. That table is the source of V, J and clone size, and D and trimming were worked out from the DNA. The sample has roughly 80,000 clones on record, 80% to 90% of them singletons. 2% to 2.5% of the sample goes to the ten largest clones.

This TCR derives from a human donor with glioblastoma. The chain is made from TRBV18 and TRBJ2-1, with 9 bases aligning to TRBD2. The source was blood, collected after dendritic cell vaccination. The base sequence is TGTGCCAGCTCACCAAGCGGGGGGAGTAGTTGGAATGAGCAGTTCTTC. It translates to CASSPSGGSSWNEQFF.